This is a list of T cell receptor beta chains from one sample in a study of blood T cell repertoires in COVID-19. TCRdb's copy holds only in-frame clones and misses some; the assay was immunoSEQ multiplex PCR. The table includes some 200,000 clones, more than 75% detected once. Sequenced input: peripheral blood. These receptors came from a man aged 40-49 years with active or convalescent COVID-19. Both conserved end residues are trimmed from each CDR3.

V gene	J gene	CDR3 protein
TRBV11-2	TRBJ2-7	ASSLELAGGPYEQY
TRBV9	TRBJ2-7	ASSALAEPSYEQY
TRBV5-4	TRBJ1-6	ASSLGGGDPNSPLH
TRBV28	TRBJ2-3	ASSLIAGGGHA
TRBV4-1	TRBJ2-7	ASSHHQGADSYEQY
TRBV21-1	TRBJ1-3	ASSKGQIGNTIY
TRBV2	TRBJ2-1	ASMFRTSGSVEQF
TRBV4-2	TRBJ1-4	ASSQDLIRFNEKLF
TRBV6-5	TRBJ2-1	ASRNRGVNEQF
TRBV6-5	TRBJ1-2	ASSTGHSNYGYT
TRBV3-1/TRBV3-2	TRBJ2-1	ASSHRGRWF
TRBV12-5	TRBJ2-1	ASGLGDRGIEQF
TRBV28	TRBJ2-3	ASSLTSGTTDTQY
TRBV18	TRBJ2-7	ASSPHENYEQY
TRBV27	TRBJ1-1	ASSFRRDRDNTEAF
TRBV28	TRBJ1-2	ASSTDRGRYGYT
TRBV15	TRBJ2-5	ATSRDPGVQETQY
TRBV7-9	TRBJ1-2	ASSDRTDYGYT
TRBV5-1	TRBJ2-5	ASSQGLAGDETQY
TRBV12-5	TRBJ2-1	ASGLARDSNEQF
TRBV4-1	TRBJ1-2	ASSQTTGNYGYT
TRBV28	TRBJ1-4	ASSPRPGQGIRLF
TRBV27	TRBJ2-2	ASRSQGNTGELF